This TCR beta chain was recorded in a study of T cells after yellow fever vaccination. Findings and caveats of the study: On re-exposure, the response was weaker but peaked faster, at day 5 versus 15.

With respect to this clonotype: Its antigen is unknown.

5'RACE template switching added a universal primer site and UMIs to TCR cDNA. TCRdb re-called the 5' RACE reads with MiXCR, one entry per CDR3 protein. The sample carries 150,000 to 200,000 distinct CDR3 sequences, 9.3% recorded once. V was pared by 0 bases and J by 4 bases, with 4 bases between. This CDR3 contains 13 residues. Germline V CDR1 and CDR2: SGHRS, YFSETQ. The origin of this receptor is a man between 18 and 29 years old who received the YFV17D yellow fever vaccine. Here the sequenced sample was CD8+ T cells sorted from PBMCs, taken 45 days after the yellow fever booster vaccination. This chain uses TRBV5-1 with TRBJ2-2; D not certain. The CDR3 here is CASSLVPTGELFF. The CDR3 DNA reads TGCGCCAGCAGCTTGGTCCCCACCGGGGAGCTGTTTTTT. Full variable domain (outside the CDR3, taken from reference TRBV5-1 and TRBJ2-2): KAGVTQTPRYLIKTRGQQVTLSCSPISGHRSVSWYQQTPGQGLQFLFEYFSETQRNKGNFPGRFSGRQFSNSRSEMNVSTLELGDSALYLCASSLVPTGELFFGEGSRLTVL.